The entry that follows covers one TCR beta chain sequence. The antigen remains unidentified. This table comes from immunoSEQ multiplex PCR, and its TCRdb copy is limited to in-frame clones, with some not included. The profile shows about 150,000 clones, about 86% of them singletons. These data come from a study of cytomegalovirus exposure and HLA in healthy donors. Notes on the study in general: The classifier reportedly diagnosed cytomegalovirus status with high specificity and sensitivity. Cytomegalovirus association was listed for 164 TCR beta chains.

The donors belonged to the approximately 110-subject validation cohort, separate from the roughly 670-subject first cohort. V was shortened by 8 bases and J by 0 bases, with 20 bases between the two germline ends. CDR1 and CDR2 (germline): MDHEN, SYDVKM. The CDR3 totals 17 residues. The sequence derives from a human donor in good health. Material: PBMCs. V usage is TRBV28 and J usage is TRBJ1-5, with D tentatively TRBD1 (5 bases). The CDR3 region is CASGGTLGIYSNQPQHF. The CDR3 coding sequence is TGTGCCAGCGGAGGGACGCTCGGGATTTATAGCAATCAGCCCCAGCATTTT.